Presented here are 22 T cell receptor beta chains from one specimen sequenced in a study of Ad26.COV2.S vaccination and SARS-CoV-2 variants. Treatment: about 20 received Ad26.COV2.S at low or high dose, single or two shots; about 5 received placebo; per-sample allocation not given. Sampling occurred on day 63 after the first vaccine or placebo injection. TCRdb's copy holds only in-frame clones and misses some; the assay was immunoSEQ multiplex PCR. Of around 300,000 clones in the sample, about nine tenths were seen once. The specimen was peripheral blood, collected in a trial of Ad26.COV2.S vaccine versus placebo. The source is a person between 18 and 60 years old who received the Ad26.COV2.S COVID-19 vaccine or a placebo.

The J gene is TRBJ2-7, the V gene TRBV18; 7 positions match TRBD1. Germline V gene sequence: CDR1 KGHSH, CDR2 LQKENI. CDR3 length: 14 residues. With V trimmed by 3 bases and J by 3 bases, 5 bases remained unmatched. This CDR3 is CASSPGQRIYEQYF. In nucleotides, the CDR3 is TGTGCCAGCTCACCGGGACAGCGGATCTACGAGCAGTACTTC.

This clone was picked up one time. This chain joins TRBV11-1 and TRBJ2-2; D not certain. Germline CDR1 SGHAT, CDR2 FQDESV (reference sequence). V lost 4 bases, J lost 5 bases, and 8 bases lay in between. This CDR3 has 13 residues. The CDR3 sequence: CASSYHRTGELFF. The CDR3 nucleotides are TGTGCCAGCAGCTACCATCGGACCGGGGAGCTGTTTTTT.

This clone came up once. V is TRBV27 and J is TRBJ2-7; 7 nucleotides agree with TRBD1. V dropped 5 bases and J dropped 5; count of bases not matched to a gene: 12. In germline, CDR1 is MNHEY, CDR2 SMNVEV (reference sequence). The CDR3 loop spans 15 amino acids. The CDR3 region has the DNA TGTGCCAGCAGTCGATACAGGGGCGACGATAACGAGCAGTACTTC. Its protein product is CASSRYRGDDNEQYF.

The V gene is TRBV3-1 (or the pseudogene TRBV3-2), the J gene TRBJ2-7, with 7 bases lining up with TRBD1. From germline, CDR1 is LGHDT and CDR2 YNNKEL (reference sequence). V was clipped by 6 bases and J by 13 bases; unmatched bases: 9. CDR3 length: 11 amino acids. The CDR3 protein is CASRSGTAIYF. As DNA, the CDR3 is TGTGCCAGCAGGTCCGGGACAGCAATCTACTTC.

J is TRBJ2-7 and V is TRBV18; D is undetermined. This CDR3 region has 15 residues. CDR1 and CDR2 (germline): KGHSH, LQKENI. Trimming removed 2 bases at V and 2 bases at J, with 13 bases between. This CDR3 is CASSPVTEPTYEQYF. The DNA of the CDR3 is TGTGCCAGCTCACCAGTAACAGAGCCTACCTACGAGCAGTACTTC.

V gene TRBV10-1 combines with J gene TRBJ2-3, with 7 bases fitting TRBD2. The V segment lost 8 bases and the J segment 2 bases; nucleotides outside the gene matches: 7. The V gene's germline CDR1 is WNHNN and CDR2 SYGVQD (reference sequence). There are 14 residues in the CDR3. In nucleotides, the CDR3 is TGCGCCAGCCCACTAGCGAGAGTCACAGATACGCAGTATTTT. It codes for CASPLARVTDTQYF.

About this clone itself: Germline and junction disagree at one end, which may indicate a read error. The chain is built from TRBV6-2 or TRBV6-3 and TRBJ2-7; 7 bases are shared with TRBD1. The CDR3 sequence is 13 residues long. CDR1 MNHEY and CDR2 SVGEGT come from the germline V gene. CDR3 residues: CANSRDRAYEQYF. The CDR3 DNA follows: TGTGCCAACAGTCGAGACAGGGCCTACGAGCAGTACTTC.

CDR3 loop: CASSPPRQGAKAFF. Written as DNA, the CDR3 is TGTGCCAGCAGTCCCCCAAGACAGGGGGCGAAGGCTTTCTTT. The rearrangement uses TRBV27 and TRBJ1-1, with 10 bases identical to TRBD1. The CDR3 runs 14 residues. In germline, CDR1 is MNHEY, CDR2 SMNVEV (reference sequence). The junction had 11 bases not matched to a gene; V was cut back by 5 bases and J by 11 bases.

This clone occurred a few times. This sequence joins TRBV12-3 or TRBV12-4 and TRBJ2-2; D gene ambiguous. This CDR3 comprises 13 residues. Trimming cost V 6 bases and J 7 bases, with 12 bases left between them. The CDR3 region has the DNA TGTGCCAGCAGACTCAACAGAGACGGGGAGCTGTTTTTT. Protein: CASRLNRDGELFF.

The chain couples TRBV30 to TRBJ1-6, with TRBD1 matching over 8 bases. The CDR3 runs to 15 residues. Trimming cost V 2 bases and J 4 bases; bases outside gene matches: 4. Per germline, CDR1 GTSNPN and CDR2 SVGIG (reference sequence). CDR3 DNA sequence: TGTGCCTGGAGTCTCGACAGGGGTTATAATTCACCCCTCCACTTT. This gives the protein CAWSLDRGYNSPLHF.

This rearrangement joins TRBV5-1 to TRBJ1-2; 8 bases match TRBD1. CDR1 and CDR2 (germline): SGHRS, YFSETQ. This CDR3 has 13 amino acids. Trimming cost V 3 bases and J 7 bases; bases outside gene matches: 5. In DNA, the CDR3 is TGCGCCAGCAGCTCGACAGGGGAGGGTGGCTACACCTTC. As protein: CASSSTGEGGYTF.

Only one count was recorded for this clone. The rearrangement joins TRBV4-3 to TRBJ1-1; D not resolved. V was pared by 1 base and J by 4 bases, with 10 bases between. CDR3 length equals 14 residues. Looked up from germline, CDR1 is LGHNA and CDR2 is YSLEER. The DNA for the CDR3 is TGCGCCAGCAGCCAAGGGGTCGATGGCACTGAAGCTTTCTTT. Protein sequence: CASSQGVDGTEAFF.

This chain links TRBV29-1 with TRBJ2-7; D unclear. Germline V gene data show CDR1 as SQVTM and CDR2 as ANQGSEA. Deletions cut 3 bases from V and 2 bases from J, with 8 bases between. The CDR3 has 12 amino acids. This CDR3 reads CSVEVSPYEQYF. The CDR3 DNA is TGCAGCGTTGAGGTCTCGCCCTACGAGCAGTACTTC.

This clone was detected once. The CDR3 here is CASSPGTGAYEQYF. The CDR3 DNA sequence: TGTGCCAGCAGCCCGGGGACTGGAGCCTACGAGCAGTACTTC. The genes are TRBV7-2 and TRBJ2-7, with D tentatively TRBD2 (6 bases). Trimming took off 5 bases at V and 2 bases at J, with 13 bases between the two ends. Germline-derived CDR1 and CDR2 are SGHTA and FQGNSA. The CDR3 loop spans 14 amino acids. The whole variable domain, remainder taken from reference TRBV7-2 and TRBJ2-7, is GAGVSQSPSNKVTEKGKDVELRCDPISGHTALYWYRQSLGQGLEFLIYFQGNSAPDKSGLPSDRFSAERTGGSVSTLTIQRTQQEDSAVYLCASSPGTGAYEQYFGPGTRLTVT.

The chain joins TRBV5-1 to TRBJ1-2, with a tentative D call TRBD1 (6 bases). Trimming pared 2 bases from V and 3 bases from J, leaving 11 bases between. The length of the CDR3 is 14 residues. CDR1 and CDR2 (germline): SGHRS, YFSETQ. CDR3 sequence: CASSFGQTYYGYTF. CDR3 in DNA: TGCGCCAGCAGCTTTGGACAGACCTACTATGGCTACACCTTC.

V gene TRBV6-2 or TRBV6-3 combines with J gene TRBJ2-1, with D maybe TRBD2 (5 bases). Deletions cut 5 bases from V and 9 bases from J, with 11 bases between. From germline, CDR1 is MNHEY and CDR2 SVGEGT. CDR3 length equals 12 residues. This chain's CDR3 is CASSQSGPEQFF. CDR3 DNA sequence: TGTGCCAGCAGTCAAAGCGGACCTGAGCAGTTCTTC.

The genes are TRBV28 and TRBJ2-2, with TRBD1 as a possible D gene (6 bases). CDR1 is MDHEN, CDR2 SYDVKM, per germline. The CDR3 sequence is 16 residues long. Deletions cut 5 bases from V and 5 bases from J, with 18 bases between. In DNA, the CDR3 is TGTGCCAGCAGTCTGAGGGGGACGGGTCTGACCGGGGAGCTGTTTTTT. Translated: CASSLRGTGLTGELFF.

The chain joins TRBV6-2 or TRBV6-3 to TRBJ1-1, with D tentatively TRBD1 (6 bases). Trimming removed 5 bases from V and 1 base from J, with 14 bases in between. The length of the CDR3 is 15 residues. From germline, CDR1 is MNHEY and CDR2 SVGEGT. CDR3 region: CASSTGRGRNTEAFF. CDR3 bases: TGTGCCAGCAGTACAGGGCGGGGAAGGAACACTGAAGCTTTCTTT.

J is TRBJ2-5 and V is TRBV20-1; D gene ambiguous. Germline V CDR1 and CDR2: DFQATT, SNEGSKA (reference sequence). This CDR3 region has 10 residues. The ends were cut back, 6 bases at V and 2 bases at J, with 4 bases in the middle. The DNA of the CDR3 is TGCAGTGCCCAGCAAGAGACCCAGTACTTC. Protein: CSAQQETQYF.

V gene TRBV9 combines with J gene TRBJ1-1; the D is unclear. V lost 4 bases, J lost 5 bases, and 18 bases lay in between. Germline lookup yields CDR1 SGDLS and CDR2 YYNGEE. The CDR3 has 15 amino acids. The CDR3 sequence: CASSPPGGPRTEAFF. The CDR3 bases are TGTGCCAGCAGCCCCCCCGGTGGCCCTCGAACTGAAGCTTTCTTT.

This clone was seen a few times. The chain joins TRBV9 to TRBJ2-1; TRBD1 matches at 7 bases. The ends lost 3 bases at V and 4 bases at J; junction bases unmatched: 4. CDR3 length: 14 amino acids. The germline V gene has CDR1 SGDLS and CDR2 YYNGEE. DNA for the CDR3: TGTGCCAGCAGCGCCGGGACAGAGTACAATGAGCAGTTCTTC. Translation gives CASSAGTEYNEQFF.

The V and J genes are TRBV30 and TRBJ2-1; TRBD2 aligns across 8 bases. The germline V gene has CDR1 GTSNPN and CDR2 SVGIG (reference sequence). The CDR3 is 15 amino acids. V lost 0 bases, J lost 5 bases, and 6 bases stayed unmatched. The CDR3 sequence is CAWSVPSGRNNEQFF. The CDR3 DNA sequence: TGTGCCTGGAGTGTCCCTAGCGGGCGGAACAATGAGCAGTTCTTC.